The T cell receptor (beta chain) under discussion was sequenced for a study of T cells in localized non-small cell lung cancer. Some clones are missing from TCRdb's copy, which holds only in-frame ones; the method was immunoSEQ multiplex PCR. This sample carries around 140,000 clones, roughly 90% of them seen once, and the ten largest clones take around 1.5%. This CDR3 region has 16 residues. Trimming removed 2 bases at V and 3 bases at J, with 16 bases between. Germline CDR1 reads SGDLS; CDR2 reads YYNGEE. The sample was peripheral blood, taken before any cancer treatment. The V call is TRBV9, the J call TRBJ2-3; D remains ambiguous. The clonotype comes from a female donor over 55 with stage I lung adenocarcinoma. The CDR3 DNA sequence: TGTGCCAGCAGCGTTCAGTCTACTGGTGGGACAGATACGCAGTATTTT. This sequence encodes CASSVQSTGGTDTQYF.